The clone carrying this TCR beta chain showed up just a few times. The data were obtained in a study of OX40 agonist ivuxolimab in advanced cancers. Clones were sequenced by immunoSEQ multiplex PCR, and TCRdb holds only the in-frame ones, with some missing. The data hold 35,000 to 45,000 clones, with 82% observed a single time. The CDR3 is 16 residues long. Germline V gene lookup returns CDR1 LNHDA and CDR2 SQIVND (reference sequence). J was trimmed by 0 bases and V by 3 bases; bases with no gene match: 5. V gene TRBV19 combines with J gene TRBJ1-5, with 7 bases lining up with TRBD1. The sequenced sample was CD4+ or CD8+ T cells sorted from blood, obtained in a trial of the OX40 agonist ivuxolimab. The clonotype comes from an adult with an advanced solid tumor such as melanoma, head and neck, liver or kidney cancer. The CDR3 is CASSIDRVYSNQPQHF. DNA of the CDR3: TGTGCCAGTAGTATCGACAGGGTTTATAGCAATCAGCCCCAGCATTTT.